This TCR beta chain was observed in a study of T-cell memory formation after mild COVID-19. TCRdb used MiXCR to reprocess the 5' RACE reads, holding one entry per CDR3 protein. This sample has a few hundred thousand distinct CDR3 sequences; over 11% occur once, and the top ten carry 21%. Germline CDR1 SNHLY, CDR2 FYNNEI. V gave up 5 bases and J gave up 5 bases, with 16 bases separating them. The CDR3 is made up of 15 amino acids. V is TRBV2 and J is TRBJ2-1; possibly TRBD2 for D (7 bases). The TCR was taken from a man between 18 and 29 years old who had mild COVID-19 (a few samples of this study predate the infection). Cell type and time point are not known. The sequencing input was PBMCs or a T cell subset sorted from them (not recorded which). The CDR3 DNA is TGTGCCAGCAGTTTCGGGGAGGGGGGGCACAATGAGCAGTTCTTC. Translating gives CASSFGEGGHNEQFF.